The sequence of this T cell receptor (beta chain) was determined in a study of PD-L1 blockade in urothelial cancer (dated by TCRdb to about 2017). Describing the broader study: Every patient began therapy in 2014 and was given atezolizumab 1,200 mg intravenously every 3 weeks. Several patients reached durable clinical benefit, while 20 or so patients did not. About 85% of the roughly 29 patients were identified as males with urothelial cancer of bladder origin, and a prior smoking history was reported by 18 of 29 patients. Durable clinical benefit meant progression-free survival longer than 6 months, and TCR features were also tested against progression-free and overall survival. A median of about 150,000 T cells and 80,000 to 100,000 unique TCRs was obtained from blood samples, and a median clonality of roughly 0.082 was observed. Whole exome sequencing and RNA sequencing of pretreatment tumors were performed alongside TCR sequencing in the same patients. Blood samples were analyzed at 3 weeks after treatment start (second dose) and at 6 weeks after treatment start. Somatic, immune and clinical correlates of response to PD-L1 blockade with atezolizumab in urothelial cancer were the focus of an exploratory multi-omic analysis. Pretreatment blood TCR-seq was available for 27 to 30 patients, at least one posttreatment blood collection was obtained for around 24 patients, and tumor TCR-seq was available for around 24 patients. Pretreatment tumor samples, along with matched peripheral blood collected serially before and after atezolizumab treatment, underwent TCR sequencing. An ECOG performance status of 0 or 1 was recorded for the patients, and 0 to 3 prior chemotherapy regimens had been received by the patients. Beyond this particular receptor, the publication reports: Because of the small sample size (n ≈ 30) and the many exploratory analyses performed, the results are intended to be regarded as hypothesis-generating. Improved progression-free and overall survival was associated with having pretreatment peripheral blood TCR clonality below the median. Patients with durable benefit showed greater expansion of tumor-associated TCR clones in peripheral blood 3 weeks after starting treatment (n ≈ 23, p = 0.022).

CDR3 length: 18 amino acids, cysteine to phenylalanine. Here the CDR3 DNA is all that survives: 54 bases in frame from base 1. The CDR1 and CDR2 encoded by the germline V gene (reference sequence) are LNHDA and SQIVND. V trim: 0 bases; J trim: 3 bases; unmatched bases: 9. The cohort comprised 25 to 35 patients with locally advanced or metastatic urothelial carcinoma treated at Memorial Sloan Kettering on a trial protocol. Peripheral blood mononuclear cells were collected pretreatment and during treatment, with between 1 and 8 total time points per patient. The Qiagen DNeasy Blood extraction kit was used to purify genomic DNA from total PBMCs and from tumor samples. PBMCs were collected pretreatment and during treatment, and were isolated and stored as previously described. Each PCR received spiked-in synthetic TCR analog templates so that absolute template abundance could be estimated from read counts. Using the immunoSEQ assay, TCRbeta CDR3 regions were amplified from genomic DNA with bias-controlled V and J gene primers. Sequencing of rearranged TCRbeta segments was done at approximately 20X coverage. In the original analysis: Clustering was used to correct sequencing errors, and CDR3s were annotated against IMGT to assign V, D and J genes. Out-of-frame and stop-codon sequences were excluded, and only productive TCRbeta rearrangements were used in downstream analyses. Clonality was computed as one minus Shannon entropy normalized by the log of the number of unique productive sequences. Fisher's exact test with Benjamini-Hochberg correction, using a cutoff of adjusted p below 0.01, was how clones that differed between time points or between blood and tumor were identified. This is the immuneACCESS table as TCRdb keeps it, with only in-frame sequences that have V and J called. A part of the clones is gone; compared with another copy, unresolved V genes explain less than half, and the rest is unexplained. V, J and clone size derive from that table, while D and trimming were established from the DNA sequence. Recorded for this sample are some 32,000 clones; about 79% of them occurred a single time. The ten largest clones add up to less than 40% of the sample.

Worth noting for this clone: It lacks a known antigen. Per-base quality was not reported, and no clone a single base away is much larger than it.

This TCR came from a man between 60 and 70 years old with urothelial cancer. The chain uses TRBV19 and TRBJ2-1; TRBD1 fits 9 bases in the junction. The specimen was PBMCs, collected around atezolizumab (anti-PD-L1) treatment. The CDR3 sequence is CASSIDLYPGQGYNEQFF. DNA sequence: TGTGCCAGTAGTATAGATCTCTACCCGGGACAGGGCTACAATGAGCAGTTCTTC.